The entry below describes one TCR beta chain. The sample belongs to a study of blood T cell repertoires in COVID-19. About the study: PBMCs, B-cell-depleted T cells, or T cells provided the cDNA or gDNA that made up the material.

Which cohort a participant joined came from the clinical history participants gave. The V gene end was trimmed by 4 bases and the J gene end by 5 bases; junction bases not matched to a gene: 6. This CDR3 has 15 amino acids. CDR1 is SGHTS, CDR2 YDEGEE, per germline. The authors' processing: Quantification of nucleated cells was approximated via reference gene primer amplification. The data were produced by immunoSEQ multiplex PCR, yet TCRdb's version contains in-frame clones alone and is incomplete. V, J and clone size derive from that table, while D and trimming were established from the DNA sequence. The sample contains roughly 320,000 clones, around 86% of which appear only once.

The sample comprised PBMCs or T cells enriched from blood (not recorded which). The TCR sequence derives from a young man who had recovered from COVID-19. This rearrangement joins TRBV5-8 to TRBJ2-5; 12 positions match TRBD1. DNA of the CDR3: TGTGCCAGCAGCCGGGGACAGGGGGCCAGGGAGACCCAGTACTTC. Translating gives CASSRGQGARETQYF.